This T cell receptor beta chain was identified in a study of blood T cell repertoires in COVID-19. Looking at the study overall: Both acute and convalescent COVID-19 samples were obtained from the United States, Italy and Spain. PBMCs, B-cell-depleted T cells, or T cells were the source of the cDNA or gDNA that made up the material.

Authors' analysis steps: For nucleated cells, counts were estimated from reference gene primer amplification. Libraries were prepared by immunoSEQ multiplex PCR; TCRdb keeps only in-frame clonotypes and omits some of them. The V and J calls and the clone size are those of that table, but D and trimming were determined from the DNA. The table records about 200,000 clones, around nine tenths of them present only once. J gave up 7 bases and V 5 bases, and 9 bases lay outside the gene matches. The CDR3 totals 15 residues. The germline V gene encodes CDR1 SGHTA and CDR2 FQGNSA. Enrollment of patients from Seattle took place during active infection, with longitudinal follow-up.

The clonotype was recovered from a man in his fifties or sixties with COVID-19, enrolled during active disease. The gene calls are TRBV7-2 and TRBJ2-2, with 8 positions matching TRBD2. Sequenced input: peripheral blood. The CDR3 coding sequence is TGTGCCAGCAGCCCCCAGACTAGCGCGGTCGGGGAGCTGTTTTTT. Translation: CASSPQTSAVGELFF.